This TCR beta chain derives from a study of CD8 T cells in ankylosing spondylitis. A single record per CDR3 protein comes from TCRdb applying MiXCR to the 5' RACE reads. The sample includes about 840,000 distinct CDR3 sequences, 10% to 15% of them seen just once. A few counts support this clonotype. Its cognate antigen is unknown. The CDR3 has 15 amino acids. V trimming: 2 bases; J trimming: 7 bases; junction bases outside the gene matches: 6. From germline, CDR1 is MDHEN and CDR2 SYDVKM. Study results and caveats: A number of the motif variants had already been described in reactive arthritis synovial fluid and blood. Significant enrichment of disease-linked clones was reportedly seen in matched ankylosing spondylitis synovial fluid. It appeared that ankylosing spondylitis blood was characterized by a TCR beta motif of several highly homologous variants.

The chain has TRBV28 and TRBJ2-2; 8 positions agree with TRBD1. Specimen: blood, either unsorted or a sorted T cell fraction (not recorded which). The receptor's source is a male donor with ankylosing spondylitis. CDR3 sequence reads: CASSLLDRVSGELFF. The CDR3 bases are TGTGCCAGCAGTTTACTGGACAGGGTTAGCGGGGAGCTGTTTTTT.